The 29 T cell receptor beta chains in this list originate from one sample, sequenced in a study of CD8 T cells in Susac syndrome. With random hexamers, 0.5 to 1 ug RNA was reverse transcribed. TCRdb independently ran MiXCR on the immunoSEQ multiplex PCR reads; one entry per CDR3 protein. This repertoire shows 100,000 to 150,000 distinct CDR3 sequences, approximately 95% found once; its top ten account for 0.25% to 0.35%. Sequenced input: CD8+ T cells from PBMCs. The receptor set was obtained from a human donor with multiple sclerosis.

This chain connects TRBV9 to TRBJ1-3; the D is unclear. Trimming pared 0 bases from V and 0 bases from J, leaving 10 bases between. Germline values: CDR1 SGDLS, CDR2 YYNGEE. CDR3 length: 16 amino acids. DNA for the CDR3: TGTGCCAGCAGCGTAGGTAGCCTCAACTCTGGAAACACCATATATTTT. Translation gives CASSVGSLNSGNTIYF.

This clonotype appeared a few times. The chain joins TRBV2 to TRBJ2-4; a weak D match, TRBD2 (5 bases). CDR1 is SNHLY and CDR2 is FYNNEI in the germline V gene. This CDR3 is 14 amino acids long. The ends were cut back, 1 base at V and 1 base at J, with 5 bases in the middle. The CDR3 DNA is TGTGCCAGCAGTGAAGGAGGGGCCAAAAACATTCAGTACTTC. Translating it yields CASSEGGAKNIQYF.

This chain connects TRBV20-1 to TRBJ1-5; D might be TRBD1 (6 bases). The germline V gene has CDR1 DFQATT and CDR2 SNEGSKA (reference sequence). V dropped 4 bases and J dropped 2 bases, with 15 bases sitting between them. The CDR3 extends over 15 amino acids. CDR3 coding DNA: TGCAGTGCTAACGGACGCCGACAGGGCAATCAGCCCCAGCATTTT. Encoded protein: CSANGRRQGNQPQHF.

The chain employs TRBV24-1 and TRBJ2-2, with 9 bases matching TRBD2. CDR1 is KGHDR and CDR2 is SFDVKD in the germline V gene. Trimming cost V 7 bases and J 6 bases; bases outside gene matches: 17. The CDR3 length is 18 residues. The CDR3 DNA sequence: TGTGCCACCAGACCCACCCGCTTGGCGGGGGGGCAGTCCGGGGAGCTGTTTTTT. Its translation: CATRPTRLAGGQSGELFF.

The J gene is TRBJ1-1, the V gene TRBV12-5; 7 bases fit TRBD1. CDR1 LGHNT and CDR2 FRNRAP come from the germline V gene. V was clipped by 5 bases and J by 0 bases; unmatched bases: 9. This CDR3 comprises 16 residues. The CDR3 sequence: CASGHLQGTVNTEAFF. CDR3 nucleotides: TGTGCTAGTGGTCACTTACAGGGGACCGTGAACACTGAAGCTTTCTTT.

The chain employs TRBV12-3 or TRBV12-4 and TRBJ2-3; 7 nucleotides agree with TRBD2. The length of the CDR3 is 16 residues. V shed 7 bases, J shed 0 bases, and the junction held 10 bases outside the gene matches. CDR3 sequence: CASTHLGGGSTDTQYF. In nucleotides, the CDR3 is TGTGCCAGCACCCACTTGGGCGGGGGTAGCACAGATACGCAGTATTTT.

The V call is TRBV12-3 or TRBV12-4, the J call TRBJ1-4; D is ambiguous. The CDR3 is 14 residues long. Trimming stripped 7 bases from V and 5 bases from J, with 14 bases between. CDR3 amino acids: CASTPRTLNEKLFF. The CDR3 region has the DNA TGTGCCAGCACCCCTCGAACGTTAAATGAAAAACTGTTTTTT.

The chain links TRBV7-2 to TRBJ2-3; possibly TRBD1 for D (5 bases). This CDR3 has 14 amino acids. Per the germline V gene, CDR1 is SGHTA and CDR2 is FQGNSA. Trimming removed 6 bases at V and 4 bases at J, with 14 bases between. In nucleotides, the CDR3 is TGTGCCAGCAGTTCCCCTCTCAGGGCAGATACGCAGTATTTT. It is translated as CASSSPLRADTQYF. Drawing the rest from reference TRBV7-2 and TRBJ2-3, the complete variable domain is GAGVSQSPSNKVTEKGKDVELRCDPISGHTALYWYRQSLGQGLEFLIYFQGNSAPDKSGLPSDRFSAERTGGSVSTLTIQRTQQEDSAVYLCASSSPLRADTQYFGPGTRLTVL.

V usage is TRBV27 and J usage is TRBJ2-3, with 12 bases fitting TRBD2. The CDR3 length is 14 residues. The trim removed 4 bases at V and 6 bases at J, leaving 2 bases unmatched. CDR1 is MNHEY and CDR2 is SMNVEV in the germline V gene (reference sequence). The CDR3 DNA reads as TGTGCCAGCAGTTCTCTAGCGGGAGGGGATACGCAGTATTTT. Translation gives CASSSLAGGDTQYF.

The genes are TRBV27 and TRBJ2-5; maybe TRBD1 (6 bases). The length of the CDR3 is 13 residues. Germline V lookup: CDR1 MNHEY, CDR2 SMNVEV (reference sequence). The ends were cut back, 5 bases at V and 6 bases at J, with 13 bases in the middle. The CDR3 region has the DNA TGTGCCAGCAGTCTGACAGGTCTCAAGACCCAGTACTTC. Translated, it gives CASSLTGLKTQYF.

The rearrangement uses TRBV24-1 and TRBJ1-2; D not certain. Between the trimmed V and J ends, which lost 4 bases and 2 bases, there was a span of 4 bases. The length of the CDR3 is 12 residues. The germline gives CDR1 KGHDR, CDR2 SFDVKD. CDR3 sequence: CATSDGNYGYTF. In DNA, the CDR3 is TGTGCCACCAGTGACGGGAACTATGGCTACACCTTC.

The chain has TRBV11-3 and TRBJ2-7; D not certain. Germline V gives CDR1 SGHNT, CDR2 YENEEA. V gave up 5 bases and J gave up 5 bases, with 16 bases separating them. This CDR3 is 14 amino acids long. The DNA of the CDR3 is TGTGCCAGCAGCCAGACTTGTCTTAAGCACGAGCAGTACGTC. It specifies CASSQTCLKHEQYV.

The chain joins TRBV7-9 to TRBJ2-7; tentatively, D is TRBD2 (6 bases). Trimming took off 7 bases at V and 7 bases at J, with 14 bases between the two ends. CDR3 length: 12 residues. Germline V CDR1 and CDR2: SEHNR, FQNEAQ (reference sequence). The CDR3 here is CASTIGTLEQYF. CDR3 in DNA: TGTGCCAGCACCATAGGGACTCTAGAGCAGTACTTC. The full variable domain, rest sourced from reference TRBV7-9 and TRBJ2-7, is DTGVSQNPRHKITKRGQNVTFRCDPISEHNRLYWYRQTLGQGPEFLTYFQNEAQLEKSRLLSDRFSAERPKGSFSTLEIQRTEQGDSAMYLCASTIGTLEQYFGPGTRLTVT.

The chain is built from TRBV6-6 and TRBJ2-5, with TRBD1 identical over 9 bases. After removal of 5 bases from V and 4 bases from J, the junction contained 8 bases not matched to a gene. Germline V gives CDR1 MNHNY, CDR2 SVGAGI (reference sequence). The CDR3 length is 15 residues. In DNA form, the CDR3 reads TGTGCCAGCAGTCTGCCGGGACAGGGAAGAGAGACCCAGTACTTC. Protein: CASSLPGQGRETQYF.

The rearrangement links TRBV6-1 to TRBJ2-7; D not certain. The CDR3 totals 15 residues. Trimming shortened V by 2 bases and J by 4 bases, and 15 bases separated the two germline ends. Germline CDR1 MNHNS, CDR2 SASEGT. In DNA, the CDR3 is TGTGCCAGCAGTGAAAAGGTCTTCGGTCGATACGAGCAGTACTTC. Its protein is CASSEKVFGRYEQYF.

This clonotype was picked up one time. The CDR3 region has the DNA TGTGCCAGCAGCTTGGTCTCCCGCACCGGGGAGCTGTTTTTT. This encodes CASSLVSRTGELFF. The V gene is TRBV11-2, the J gene TRBJ2-2, with D uncertain. CDR1 is SGHAT and CDR2 is FQNNGV in the germline V gene. Trimming shortened V by 3 bases and J by 4 bases, and 9 bases separated the two germline ends. CDR3 length: 14 residues.

This clonotype was seen more than once but under ten times. The chain has TRBV12-3 or TRBV12-4 and TRBJ2-1; D is ambiguous. There are 11 residues in the CDR3. V was shortened by 5 bases and J by 8 bases, with 7 bases between the two germline ends. The CDR3 DNA follows: TGTGCCAGCAGTCCGTTCGATGAGCAGTTCTTC. It yields the protein CASSPFDEQFF.

The V and J genes are TRBV6-1 and TRBJ2-5, with 8 bases identical to TRBD2. This CDR3 contains 16 residues. In germline, CDR1 is MNHNS, CDR2 SASEGT. Trimming cost V 3 bases and J 2 bases; bases outside gene matches: 8. The CDR3 sequence: CASSDVREAIQETQYF. For the CDR3, the DNA is TGTGCCAGCAGTGATGTGCGGGAGGCGATTCAAGAGACCCAGTACTTC.

The CDR3 DNA sequence: TGCGCCAGCAGTCCGGGGACAGGGCTTATAGATACGCAGTATTTT. This gives the protein CASSPGTGLIDTQYF. The chain links TRBV23-1 to TRBJ2-3; TRBD1 agrees at 9 bases. TRBV23-1 carries the ORF label, with uncertain function. The CDR3 spans 15 residues. V was pared by 4 bases and J by 5 bases, with 7 bases of the junction left unmatched.

The rearrangement uses TRBV9 and TRBJ1-2; tentatively, D is TRBD1 (5 bases). Trimming shortened V by 5 bases and J by 3 bases, and 17 bases separated the two germline ends. This CDR3 contains 15 residues. CDR1 is SGDLS, CDR2 YYNGEE, per germline. CDR3 coding DNA: TGTGCCAGCAGTCCCCTAGGGGTCGCCGACTATGGCTACACCTTC. Translated, it gives CASSPLGVADYGYTF.

V and J are TRBV5-1 and TRBJ2-7; TRBD1 matches at 9 bases. The CDR3 contains 15 residues. V shed 3 bases, J shed 2 bases, and the junction held 6 bases outside the gene matches. Germline-derived CDR1 and CDR2 are SGHRS and YFSETQ. The CDR3: CASSSRDRVPYEQYF. CDR3 DNA sequence: TGCGCCAGCAGCTCCCGGGACAGGGTTCCCTACGAGCAGTACTTC.

J is TRBJ2-7 and V is TRBV2; D ambiguous. The V and J ends lost 2 bases and 9 bases respectively, with 5 bases between them. The CDR3 consists of 10 residues. The germline gives CDR1 SNHLY, CDR2 FYNNEI. CDR3 region: CASSEKGQYV. CDR3 in DNA: TGTGCCAGCAGTGAAAAGGGGCAGTACGTC.

The gene calls are TRBV5-1 and TRBJ2-5; D might be TRBD2 (5 bases). Trimming shortened V by 4 bases and J by 3 bases, and 16 bases separated the two germline ends. CDR3 length: 15 amino acids. The germline CDR1 and CDR2 sequences are SGHRS and YFSETQ. CDR3 loop: CASSMDTVGKETQYF. CDR3 coding DNA: TGCGCCAGCAGCATGGATACGGTCGGGAAAGAGACCCAGTACTTC. Filled out from reference TRBV5-1 and TRBJ2-5, the complete variable domain reads KAGVTQTPRYLIKTRGQQVTLSCSPISGHRSVSWYQQTPGQGLQFLFEYFSETQRNKGNFPGRFSGRQFSNSRSEMNVSTLELGDSALYLCASSMDTVGKETQYFGPGTRLLVL.

The chain combines TRBV12-3 or TRBV12-4 with TRBJ2-1, with 8 bases identical to TRBD2. The CDR3 contains 16 residues. After removal of 7 bases from V and 4 bases from J, the junction contained 12 bases not matched to a gene. The CDR3 DNA reads TGTGCCAGCAACCTCAGGGAGCGGGGGCCTTACAATGAGCAGTTCTTC. Translated: CASNLRERGPYNEQFF.

This clonotype was observed a few times. The J gene is TRBJ1-2, the V gene TRBV5-1; TRBD1 is a possible D gene (5 bases). The ends were cut back, 3 bases at V and 6 bases at J, with 18 bases in the middle. Germline V gene sequence: CDR1 SGHRS, CDR2 YFSETQ. CDR3 length: 15 residues. CDR3 in amino acids: CASSSSPGQVDGYTF. As DNA, the CDR3 is TGCGCCAGCAGCTCCTCCCCGGGGCAGGTGGATGGCTACACCTTC.

The chain has TRBV14 and TRBJ1-1, with D tentatively TRBD1 (5 bases). This CDR3 is built from 19 residues. The germline V gene encodes CDR1 SGHDN and CDR2 FVKESK. V was shortened by 4 bases and J by 0 bases, with 24 bases between the two germline ends. CDR3 DNA: TGTGCCAGCAGCCGCCCCCGAAAGGGGTTCATATTAGTGAACACTGAAGCTTTCTTT. Translating it yields CASSRPRKGFILVNTEAFF.

The V gene is TRBV29-1, the J gene TRBJ1-3, with 7 bases matching TRBD1. The CDR3 contains 15 residues. After removal of 6 bases from V and 3 bases from J, the junction contained 11 bases not matched to a gene. CDR1 and CDR2 from the germline V gene are SQVTM and ANQGSEA. CDR3 nucleotides: TGCAGCGTACCAGCAGGGGGTAGAGGTGGAAACACCATATATTTT. This codes for CSVPAGGRGGNTIYF.

The chain uses TRBV6-2 or TRBV6-3 and TRBJ2-5, with 8 bases lining up with TRBD2. Germline V gene lookup returns CDR1 MNHEY and CDR2 SVGEGT. J lost 5 bases, V lost 6 bases, and 8 bases had no gene match. This CDR3 region has 14 residues. DNA of the CDR3: TGTGCCAGCAGGCCTGCGGGGGGCCGCGAGACCCAGTACTTC. Protein: CASRPAGGRETQYF.

This sequence joins TRBV29-1 and TRBJ2-1, with D unclear. The V end was cut by 6 bases, the J end by 6 bases, with 12 bases between. The CDR3 runs 12 residues. CDR1 and CDR2 (germline): SQVTM, ANQGSEA. CDR3 sequence (DNA): TGCAGCGTGGAAAACTGGCTCAATGAGCAGTTCTTC. This encodes CSVENWLNEQFF.